This T cell receptor (beta chain) came from a study of T cell repertoires in cytomegalovirus infection. TCRdb re-analysed the reads in MiXCR, keeping a single row per CDR3 protein. The table lists some 180,000 distinct CDR3 sequences, more than 9% of them singletons. Germline lookup yields CDR1 MDHEN and CDR2 SYDVKM. This CDR3 region has 16 residues. V was cut by 2 bases and J by 2 bases, with 13 bases left in between. This sequence joins TRBV28 and TRBJ1-5; possibly TRBD1 for D (6 bases). The clonotype originates from a human donor in good health (CMV status not recorded). Some clones in this sample may be carry-over from other donors' samples. Sequences were obtained from PBMCs. The CDR3 loop is CASSLGGGEGNQPQHF. In nucleotides, the CDR3 is TGTGCCAGCAGTTTAGGAGGGGGAGAGGGCAATCAGCCCCAGCATTTT.